This T cell receptor (beta chain) was profiled in a study of T cell responses to AZD1222 COVID-19 vaccine. Study-level points and caveats: Sampled repertoires all dated from after the peak T cell response.

Clones were sequenced by immunoSEQ multiplex PCR, and TCRdb holds only the in-frame ones, with some missing. The sample contains approximately 110,000 clones, roughly 86% of which appear only once. Between the trimmed V and J ends, which lost 5 bases and 11 bases, there was a span of 20 bases. CDR1 is MDHEN and CDR2 is SYDVKM in the germline V gene. CDR3 size: 14 residues. In its sample, this clone was seen once. The antigen remains undetermined. Specimen: peripheral blood, collected on day 0 of AZD1222 vaccination. The origin of this receptor is an adult in good health. The chain uses TRBV28 and TRBJ2-3; weak D call: TRBD1 (6 bases). CDR3 in DNA: TGTGCCAGCAGTCCGATGACAGGAACTAGGGTGCAGTATTTT. Its protein is CASSPMTGTRVQYF.